This TCR beta chain was identified in a study of T-cell memory formation after mild COVID-19. Study observations and caveats: CD4+ contracting clones were mainly CM and EM; CD8+ ones, EMRA.

This clonotype was seen repeatedly, ten times or more. Its antigen is unknown. V gave up 3 bases and J gave up 2 bases, with 4 bases separating them. This CDR3 spans 12 amino acids. Via MiXCR, TCRdb re-called the 5' RACE reads, giving one row per CDR3 protein. The sample lists about 50,000 distinct CDR3 sequences, approximately 7.6% occurring once. Sequencing was done on a sample of PBMCs or a T cell subset sorted from them (not recorded which). This TCR was recovered from a young man who had mild COVID-19 (a few samples of this study predate the infection). Cell type and time point are not known. The chain is built from TRBV12-3 or TRBV12-4 and TRBJ2-5; D not resolved. DNA of the CDR3: TGTGCCAGCAGTTTGAGGCAAGAGACCCAGTACTTC. Translating it yields CASSLRQETQYF.